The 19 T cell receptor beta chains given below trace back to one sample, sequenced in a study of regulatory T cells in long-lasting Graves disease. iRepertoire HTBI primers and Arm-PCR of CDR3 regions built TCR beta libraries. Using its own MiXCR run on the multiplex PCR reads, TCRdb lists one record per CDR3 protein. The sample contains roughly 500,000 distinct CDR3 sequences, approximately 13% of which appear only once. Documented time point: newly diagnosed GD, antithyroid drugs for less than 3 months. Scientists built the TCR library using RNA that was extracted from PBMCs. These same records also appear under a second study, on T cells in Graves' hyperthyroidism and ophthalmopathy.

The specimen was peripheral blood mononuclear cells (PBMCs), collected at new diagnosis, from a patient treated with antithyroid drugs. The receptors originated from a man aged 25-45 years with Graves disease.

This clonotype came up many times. This CDR3 is CSAVRTGGYEQYF. In DNA form, the CDR3 reads TGCAGCGCGGTAAGGACAGGGGGCTACGAGCAGTACTTC. The genes are TRBV29-1 and TRBJ2-7; 10 bases align to TRBD1. Trimming removed 7 bases from V and 3 bases from J; junction bases left unmatched: 6. The length of the CDR3 is 13 residues. Germline CDR1 reads SQVTM; CDR2 reads ANQGSEA.

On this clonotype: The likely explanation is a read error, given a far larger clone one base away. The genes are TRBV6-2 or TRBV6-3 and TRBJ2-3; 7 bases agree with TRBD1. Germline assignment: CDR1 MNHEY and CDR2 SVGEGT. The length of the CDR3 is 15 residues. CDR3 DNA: TGTGCCAGCACGAGGTCCCCGCTGGGGACAGAAACGCAGTATTTT. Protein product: CASTRSPLGTETQYF.

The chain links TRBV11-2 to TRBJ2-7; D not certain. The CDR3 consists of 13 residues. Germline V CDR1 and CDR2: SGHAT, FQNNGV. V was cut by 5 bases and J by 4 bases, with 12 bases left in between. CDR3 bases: TGTGCCAGCAGCGTGGGGTTTAGGTACGAGCAGTACTTC. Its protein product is CASSVGFRYEQYF.

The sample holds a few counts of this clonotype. The CDR3 spells CASRDQGNSYEQYF. CDR3 sequence (DNA): TGTGCCAGCAGAGACCAGGGGAACTCCTACGAGCAGTACTTC. This chain links TRBV2 with TRBJ2-7, with D possibly being TRBD1 (6 bases). V gave up 6 bases and J gave up 0 bases, with 12 bases separating them. Germline V lookup: CDR1 SNHLY, CDR2 FYNNEI. The CDR3 has 14 amino acids.

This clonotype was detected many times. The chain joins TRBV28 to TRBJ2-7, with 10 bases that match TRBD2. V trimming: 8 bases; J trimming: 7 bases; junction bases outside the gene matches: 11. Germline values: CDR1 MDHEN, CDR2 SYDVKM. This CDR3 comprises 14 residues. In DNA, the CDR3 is TGTGCCAGCCTCCTTAGCGGGAGGTACGGGGAGCAGTACTTC. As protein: CASLLSGRYGEQYF. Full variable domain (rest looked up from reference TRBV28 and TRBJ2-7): DVKVTQSSRYLVKRTGEKVFLECVQDMDHENMFWYRQDPGLGLRLIYFSYDVKMKEKGDIPEGYSVSREKKERFSLILESASTNQTSMYLCASLLSGRYGEQYFGPGTRLTVT.

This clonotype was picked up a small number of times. The CDR3 protein is CASNREGNQETQYF. CDR3 in DNA: TGTGCCAGTAATAGGGAGGGGAACCAAGAGACCCAGTACTTC. V usage is TRBV19 and J usage is TRBJ2-5, with TRBD2 matching over 7 bases. This CDR3 spans 14 amino acids. V lost 7 bases, J lost 0 bases, and 5 bases stayed unmatched. Per the germline V gene, CDR1 is LNHDA and CDR2 is SQIVND (reference sequence).

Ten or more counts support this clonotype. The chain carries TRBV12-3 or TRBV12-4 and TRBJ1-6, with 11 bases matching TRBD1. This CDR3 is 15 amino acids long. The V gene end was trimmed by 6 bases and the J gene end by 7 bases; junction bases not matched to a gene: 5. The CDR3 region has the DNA TGTGCCAGCAGGGCCGGGACAGGGGGGAATTCACCCCTCCACTTT. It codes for CASRAGTGGNSPLHF.

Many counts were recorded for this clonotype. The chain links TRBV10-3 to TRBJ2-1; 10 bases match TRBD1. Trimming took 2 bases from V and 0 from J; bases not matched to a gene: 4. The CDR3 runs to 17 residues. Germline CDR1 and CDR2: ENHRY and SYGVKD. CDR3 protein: CAISEPRTGGSYNEQFF. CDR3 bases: TGTGCCATCAGTGAGCCAAGGACAGGGGGCTCCTACAATGAGCAGTTCTTC.

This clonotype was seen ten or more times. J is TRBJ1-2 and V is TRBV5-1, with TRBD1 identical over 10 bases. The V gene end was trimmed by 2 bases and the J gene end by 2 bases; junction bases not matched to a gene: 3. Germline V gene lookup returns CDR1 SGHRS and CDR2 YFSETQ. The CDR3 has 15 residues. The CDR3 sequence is CASSFGDRGNYGYTF. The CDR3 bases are TGCGCCAGCAGCTTCGGGGACAGGGGAAACTATGGCTACACCTTC.

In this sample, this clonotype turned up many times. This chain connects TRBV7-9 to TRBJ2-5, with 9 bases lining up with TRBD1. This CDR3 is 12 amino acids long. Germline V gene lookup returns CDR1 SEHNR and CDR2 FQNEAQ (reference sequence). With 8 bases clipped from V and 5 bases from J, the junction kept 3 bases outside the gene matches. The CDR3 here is CASRTGGETQYF. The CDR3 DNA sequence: TGTGCCAGCCGTACAGGGGGCGAGACCCAGTACTTC.

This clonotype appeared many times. The CDR3 nucleotides are TGTGCCAGCATCAGGGACATCTCCTACGAGCAGTACTTC. Translated: CASIRDISYEQYF. This sequence joins TRBV2 and TRBJ2-7, with a possible D match to TRBD1 (6 bases). The CDR3 is 13 residues long. The germline gives CDR1 SNHLY, CDR2 FYNNEI. Trimming shortened V by 7 bases and J by 0 bases, and 10 bases separated the two germline ends.

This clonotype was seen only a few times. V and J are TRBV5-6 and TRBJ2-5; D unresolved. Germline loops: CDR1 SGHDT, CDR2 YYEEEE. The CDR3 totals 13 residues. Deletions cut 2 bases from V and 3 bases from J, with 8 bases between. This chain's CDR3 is CASSFRWEETQYF. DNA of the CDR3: TGTGCCAGCAGCTTCCGATGGGAAGAGACCCAGTACTTC.

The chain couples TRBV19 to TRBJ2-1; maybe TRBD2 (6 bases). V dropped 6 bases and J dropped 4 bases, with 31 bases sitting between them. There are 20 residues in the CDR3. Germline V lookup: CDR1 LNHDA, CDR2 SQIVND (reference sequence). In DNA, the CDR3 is TGTGCCAGTAGGGTCATTATATCGCGGGACCCCACCGGGGAGTACAATGAGCAGTTCTTC. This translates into CASRVIISRDPTGEYNEQFF.

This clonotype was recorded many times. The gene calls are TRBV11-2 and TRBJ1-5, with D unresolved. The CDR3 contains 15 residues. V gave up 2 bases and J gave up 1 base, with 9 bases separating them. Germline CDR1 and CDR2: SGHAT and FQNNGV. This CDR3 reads CASSLSPVSNQPQHF. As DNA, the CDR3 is TGTGCCAGCAGCTTATCGCCGGTCAGCAATCAGCCCCAGCATTTT. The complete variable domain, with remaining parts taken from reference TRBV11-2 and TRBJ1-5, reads EAGVAQSPRYKIIEKRQSVAFWCNPISGHATLYWYQQILGQGPKLLIQFQNNGVVDDSQLPKDRFSAERLKGVDSTLKIQPAKLEDSAVYLCASSLSPVSNQPQHFGDGTRLSIL.

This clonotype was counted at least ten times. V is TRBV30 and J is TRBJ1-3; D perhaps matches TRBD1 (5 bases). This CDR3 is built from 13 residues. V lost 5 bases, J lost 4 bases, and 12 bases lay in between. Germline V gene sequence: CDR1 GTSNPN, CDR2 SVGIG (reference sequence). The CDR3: CAWGHPSGNTIYF. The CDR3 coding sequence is TGTGCCTGGGGACACCCGTCGGGAAACACCATATATTTT.

The CDR3 nucleotides are TGCAGTGCTAGCCCACTACGGGAGCAGTTCTTC. This sequence encodes CSASPLREQFF. This rearrangement joins TRBV20-1 to TRBJ2-1; unclear D gene. The CDR3 has 11 residues. V was shortened by 3 bases and J by 10 bases, with 10 bases between the two germline ends. CDR1 is DFQATT and CDR2 is SNEGSKA in the germline V gene (reference sequence).

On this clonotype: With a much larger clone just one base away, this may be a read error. In DNA form, the CDR3 reads TGCAGTGCCCCCCGGACCCTCTCCTACGAGCAGTACTTC. This gives the protein CSAPRTLSYEQYF. The chain carries TRBV20-1 and TRBJ2-7, with unresolved D. The germline CDR1 and CDR2 sequences are DFQATT and SNEGSKA (reference sequence). V was pared by 6 bases and J by 0 bases, with 12 bases between. This CDR3 region has 13 residues.

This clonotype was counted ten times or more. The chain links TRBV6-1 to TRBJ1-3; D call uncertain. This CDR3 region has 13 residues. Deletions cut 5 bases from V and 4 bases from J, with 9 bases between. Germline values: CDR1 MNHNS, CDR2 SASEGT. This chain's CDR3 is CASSIGFGNTIYF. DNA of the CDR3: TGTGCCAGCAGTATTGGGTTCGGAAACACCATATATTTT.

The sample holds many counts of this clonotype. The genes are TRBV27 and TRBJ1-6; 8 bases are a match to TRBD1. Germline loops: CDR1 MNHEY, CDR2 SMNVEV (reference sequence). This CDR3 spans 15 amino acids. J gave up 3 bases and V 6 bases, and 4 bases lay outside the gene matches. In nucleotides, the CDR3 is TGTGCCAGCAGCCCAGGGGGCCGCTATAATTCACCCCTCCACTTT. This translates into CASSPGGRYNSPLHF.